This T cell receptor (beta chain) originates from a study of T cell changes during pregnancy in multiple sclerosis. This CDR3 comprises 15 residues. With 5 bases clipped from V and 4 bases from J, the junction kept 9 bases outside the gene matches. CDR1 LNHNV and CDR2 YYDKDF come from the germline V gene (reference sequence). Clones were sequenced by immunoSEQ multiplex PCR, and TCRdb holds only the in-frame ones, with some missing. The table records 40,000 to 55,000 clones, 85% to 95% of them present only once. The chain recombines TRBV15 with TRBJ2-5, with 8 nucleotides matching TRBD1. Sequencing was performed on CD4+ T cells from peripheral blood mononuclear cells, taken in the third trimester of pregnancy. The sequence was obtained from a female donor with multiple sclerosis, enrolled in a pregnancy study. The DNA for the CDR3 is TGTGCCACCAGCGGAAGGACAGGGCGGGCAGAGACCCAGTACTTC. This translates into CATSGRTGRAETQYF.